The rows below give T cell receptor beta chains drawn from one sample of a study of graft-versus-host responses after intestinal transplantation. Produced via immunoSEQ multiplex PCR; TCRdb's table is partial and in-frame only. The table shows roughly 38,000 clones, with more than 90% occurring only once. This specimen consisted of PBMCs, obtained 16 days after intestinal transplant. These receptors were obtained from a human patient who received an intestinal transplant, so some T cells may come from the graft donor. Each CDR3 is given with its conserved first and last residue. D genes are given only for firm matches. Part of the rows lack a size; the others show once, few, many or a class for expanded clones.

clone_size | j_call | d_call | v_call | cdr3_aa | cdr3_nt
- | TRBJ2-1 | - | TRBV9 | CASSATSYNEQFF | TGTGCCAGCAGCGCGACTAGCTACAATGAGCAGTTCTTC
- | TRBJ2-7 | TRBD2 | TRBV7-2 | CASNRAGERGEQYF | TGTGCCAGCAATAGAGCGGGAGAACGGGGCGAGCAGTACTTC
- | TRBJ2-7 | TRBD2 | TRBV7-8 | CASTVAGGGYEQYF | TGTGCCAGCACCGTAGCGGGAGGCGGTTACGAGCAGTACTTC
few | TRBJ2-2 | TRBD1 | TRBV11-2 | CASSLIQGATGELFF | TGTGCCAGCAGCTTGATCCAGGGGGCGACCGGGGAGCTGTTTTTT
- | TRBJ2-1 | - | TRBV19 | CASSIRYYNEQFF | TGTGCCAGTAGTATAAGGTACTACAATGAGCAGTTCTTC
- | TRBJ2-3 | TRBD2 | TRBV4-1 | CASSQGAGVFYTDTQYF | TGCGCCAGCAGCCAAGGAGCGGGGGTTTTTTACACAGATACGCAGTATTTT
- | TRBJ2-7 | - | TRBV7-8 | CASSRGPGEQYF | TGTGCCAGCAGCCGGGGCCCGGGCGAGCAGTACTTC
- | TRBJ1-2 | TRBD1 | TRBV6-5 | CASSWDSLNNYGYTF | TGTGCCAGCAGCTGGGACAGTCTAAATAACTATGGCTACACCTTC
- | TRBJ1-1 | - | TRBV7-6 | CASSLRWGENTEAFF | TGTGCCAGCAGCTTGCGCTGGGGCGAGAACACTGAAGCTTTCTTT
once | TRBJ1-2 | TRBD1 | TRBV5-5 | CASSPRDRGADGYTF | TGTGCCAGCAGCCCCCGGGACAGGGGAGCTGATGGCTACACCTTC
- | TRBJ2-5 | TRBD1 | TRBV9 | CASSVGDRVSQETQYF | TGTGCCAGCAGCGTTGGGGACAGGGTCTCTCAAGAGACCCAGTACTTC
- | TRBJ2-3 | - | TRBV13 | CASSLGPRAADTQYF | TGTGCCAGCAGCTTAGGCCCTCGGGCGGCAGATACGCAGTATTTT
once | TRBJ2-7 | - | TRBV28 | CASSPRRRAGAPYEQYF | TGTGCCAGCAGTCCTCGACGGAGAGCAGGGGCCCCCTACGAGCAGTACTTC
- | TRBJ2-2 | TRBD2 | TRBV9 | CASSVSPSGGNTGELFF | TGTGCCAGCAGCGTAAGCCCTAGCGGGGGGAACACCGGGGAGCTGTTTTTT
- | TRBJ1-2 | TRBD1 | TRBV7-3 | CASSLTGSDYGYTF | TGTGCCAGCAGTTTGACAGGGAGCGACTATGGCTACACCTTC
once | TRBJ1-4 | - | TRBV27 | CASSSWDTGLEKLFF | TGTGCCAGCAGTTCATGGGACACCGGGCTGGAAAAACTGTTTTTT
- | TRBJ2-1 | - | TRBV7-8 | CASSPGNEQFF | TGTGCCAGCTCACCCGGGAATGAGCAGTTCTTC
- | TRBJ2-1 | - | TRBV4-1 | CASSPNSYNEQFF | TGCGCCAGCAGCCCTAACTCGTACAATGAGCAGTTCTTC
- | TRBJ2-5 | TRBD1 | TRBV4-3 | CASSSGTGVQETQYF | TGCGCCAGCAGTTCCGGGACAGGAGTACAAGAGACCCAGTACTTC
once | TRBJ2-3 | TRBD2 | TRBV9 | CASSGSGRAADTQYF | TGTGCCAGCAGCGGTAGCGGGAGGGCCGCAGATACGCAGTATTTT
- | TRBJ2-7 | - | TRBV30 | CASGTLKTYEQYF | TGTGCCTCCGGGACATTAAAGACCTACGAGCAGTACTTC
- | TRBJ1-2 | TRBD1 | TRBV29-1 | CSVSTGARANYGYTF | TGCAGCGTGTCGACAGGGGCGAGAGCTAACTATGGCTACACCTTC
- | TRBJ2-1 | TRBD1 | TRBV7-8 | CASSLGTGSYNEQFF | TGTGCCAGCAGCTTAGGGACAGGGTCCTACAATGAGCAGTTCTTC
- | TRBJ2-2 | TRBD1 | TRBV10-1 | CASSQDRGYTGELFF | TGCGCCAGCAGCCAGGACAGGGGATACACCGGGGAGCTGTTTTTT
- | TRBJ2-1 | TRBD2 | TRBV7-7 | CASSKFLAGEMGEQFF | TGTGCTAGCAGCAAATTCCTAGCGGGAGAGATGGGTGAGCAGTTCTTC
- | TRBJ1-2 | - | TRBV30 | CAWRGDGGALYGYTF | TGTGCCTGGAGGGGGGACGGAGGGGCACTATATGGCTACACCTTC
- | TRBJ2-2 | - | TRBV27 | CASSWSGAGTGELFF | TGTGCCAGCAGTTGGTCTGGGGCTGGAACCGGGGAGCTGTTTTTT
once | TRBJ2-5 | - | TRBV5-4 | CASSLVTSGETQYF | TGTGCCAGCAGCTTGGTTACTAGTGGAGAGACCCAGTACTTC
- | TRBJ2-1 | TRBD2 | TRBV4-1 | CASSQDEIGGTSGFYNEQFF | TGCGCCAGCAGCCAAGACGAGATCGGCGGGACTAGCGGCTTTTACAATGAGCAGTTCTTC
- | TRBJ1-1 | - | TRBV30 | CAWSVEGRGTEAFF | TGTGCCTGGAGTGTAGAGGGGAGGGGCACTGAAGCTTTCTTT
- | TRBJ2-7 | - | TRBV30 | CAWSVGPYEQYF | TGTGCCTGGAGTGTCGGACCTTACGAGCAGTACTTC
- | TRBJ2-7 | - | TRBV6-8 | CASSWGYEQYF | TGTGCCAGCAGTTGGGGCTACGAGCAGTACTTC
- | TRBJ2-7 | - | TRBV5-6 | CASSPLPSSYEQYF | TGTGCCAGCAGCCCCCTCCCCAGCTCCTACGAGCAGTACTTC
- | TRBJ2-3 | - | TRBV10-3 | CAISAQGPDTQYF | TGTGCCATCAGTGCCCAGGGACCAGATACGCAGTATTTT
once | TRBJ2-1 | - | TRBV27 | CASSLGNEQFF | TGTGCCAGCAGTTTAGGTAATGAGCAGTTCTTC
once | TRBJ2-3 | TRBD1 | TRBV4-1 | CASSPSGTGGTDTQYF | TGCGCCAGCAGCCCGTCCGGGACAGGGGGCACAGATACGCAGTATTTT
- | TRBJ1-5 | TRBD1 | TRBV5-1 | CASSPIIGTGRNQPQHF | TGCGCCAGCAGCCCGATAATCGGGACAGGGAGGAACCAGCCCCAGCATTTT
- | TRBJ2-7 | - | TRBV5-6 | CASSFTTGMRAPYEQYF | TGTGCCAGCAGCTTTACTACAGGGATGAGGGCCCCCTACGAGCAGTACTTC